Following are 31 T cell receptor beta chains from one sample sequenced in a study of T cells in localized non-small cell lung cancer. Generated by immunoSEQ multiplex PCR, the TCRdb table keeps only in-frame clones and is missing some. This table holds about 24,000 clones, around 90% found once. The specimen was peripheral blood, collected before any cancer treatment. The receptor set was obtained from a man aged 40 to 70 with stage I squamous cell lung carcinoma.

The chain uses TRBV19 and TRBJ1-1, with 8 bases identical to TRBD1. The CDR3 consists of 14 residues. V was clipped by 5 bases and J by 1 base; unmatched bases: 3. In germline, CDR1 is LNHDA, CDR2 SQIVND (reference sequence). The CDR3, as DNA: TGTGCCAGTAGTTCCGGGACAGGGAACACTGAAGCTTTCTTT. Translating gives CASSSGTGNTEAFF.

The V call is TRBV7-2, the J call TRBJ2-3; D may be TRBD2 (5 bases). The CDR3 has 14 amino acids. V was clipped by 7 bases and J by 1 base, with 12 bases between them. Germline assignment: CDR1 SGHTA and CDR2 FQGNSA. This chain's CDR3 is CASNEDSGTDTQYF. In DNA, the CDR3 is TGTGCCAGCAACGAAGATAGCGGCACAGATACGCAGTATTTT.

As DNA, the CDR3 is TGTGCCAGCAGCGACTCCTACGAGCAGTACTTC. It translates to CASSDSYEQYF. The chain is built from TRBV7-6 and TRBJ2-7, with D unresolved. Per the germline V gene, CDR1 is SGHVS and CDR2 is FNYEAQ. The CDR3 has 11 amino acids. V was trimmed by 5 bases and J by 0 bases, leaving 2 bases between them.

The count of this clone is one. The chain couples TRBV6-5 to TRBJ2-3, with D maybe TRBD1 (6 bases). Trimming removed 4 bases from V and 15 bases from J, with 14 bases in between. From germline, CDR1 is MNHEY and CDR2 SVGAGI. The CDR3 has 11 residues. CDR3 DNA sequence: TGTGCCAGCAGTTTAGGACAGAAACAATATTTT. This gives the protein CASSLGQKQYF.

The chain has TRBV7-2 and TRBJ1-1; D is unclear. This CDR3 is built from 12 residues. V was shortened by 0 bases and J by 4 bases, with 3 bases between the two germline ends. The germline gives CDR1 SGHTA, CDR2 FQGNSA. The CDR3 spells CASSLAATEAFF. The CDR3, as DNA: TGTGCCAGCAGCTTAGCAGCCACTGAAGCTTTCTTT.

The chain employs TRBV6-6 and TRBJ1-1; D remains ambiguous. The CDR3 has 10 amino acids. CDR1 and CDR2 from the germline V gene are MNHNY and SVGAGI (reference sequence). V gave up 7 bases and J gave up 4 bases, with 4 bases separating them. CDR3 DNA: TGTGCCAGCATTGGCACTGAAGCTTTCTTT. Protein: CASIGTEAFF.

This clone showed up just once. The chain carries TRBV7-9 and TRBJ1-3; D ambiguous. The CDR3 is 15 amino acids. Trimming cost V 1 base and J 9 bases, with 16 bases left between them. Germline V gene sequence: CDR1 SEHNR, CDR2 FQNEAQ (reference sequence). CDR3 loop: CASSLDEGSGATIYF. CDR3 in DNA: TGTGCCAGCAGCTTAGACGAGGGTTCAGGCGCCACCATATATTTT.

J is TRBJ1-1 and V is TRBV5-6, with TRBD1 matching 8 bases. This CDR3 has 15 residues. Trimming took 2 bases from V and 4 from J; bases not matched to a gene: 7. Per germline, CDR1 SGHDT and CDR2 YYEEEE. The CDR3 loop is CASSFRTGFRTEAFF. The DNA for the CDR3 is TGTGCCAGCAGCTTTAGGACAGGGTTCCGCACTGAAGCTTTCTTT.

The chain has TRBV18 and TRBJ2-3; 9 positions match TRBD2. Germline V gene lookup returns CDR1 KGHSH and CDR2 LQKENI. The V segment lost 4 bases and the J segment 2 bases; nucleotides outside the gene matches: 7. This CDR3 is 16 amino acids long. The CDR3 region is CASSRESGGPTDTQYF. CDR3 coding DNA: TGTGCCAGCTCACGGGAGAGCGGGGGGCCCACAGATACGCAGTATTTT.

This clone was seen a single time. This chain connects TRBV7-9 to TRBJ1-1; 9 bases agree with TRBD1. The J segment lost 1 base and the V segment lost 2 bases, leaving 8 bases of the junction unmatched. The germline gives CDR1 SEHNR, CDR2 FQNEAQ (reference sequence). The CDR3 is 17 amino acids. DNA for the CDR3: TGTGCCAGCAGCTTACCTACAACAGGGGGCGCGAACACTGAAGCTTTCTTT. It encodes CASSLPTTGGANTEAFF.

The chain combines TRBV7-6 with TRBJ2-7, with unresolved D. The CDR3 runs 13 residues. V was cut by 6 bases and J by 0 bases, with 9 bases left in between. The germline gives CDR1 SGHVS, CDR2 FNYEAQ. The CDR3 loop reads CASSRRNSYEQYF. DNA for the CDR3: TGTGCCAGCAGTCGTAGGAACTCCTACGAGCAGTACTTC.

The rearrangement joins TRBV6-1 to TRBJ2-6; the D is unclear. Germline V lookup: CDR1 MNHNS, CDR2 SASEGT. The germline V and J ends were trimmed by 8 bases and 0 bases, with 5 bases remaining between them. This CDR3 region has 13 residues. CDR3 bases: TGTGCCAGCCGGAACTCTGGGGCCAACGTCCTGACTTTC. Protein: CASRNSGANVLTF.

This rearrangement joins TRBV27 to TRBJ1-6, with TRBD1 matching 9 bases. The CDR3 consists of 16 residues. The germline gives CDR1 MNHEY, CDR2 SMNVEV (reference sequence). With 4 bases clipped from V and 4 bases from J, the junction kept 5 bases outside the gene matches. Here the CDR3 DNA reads TGTGCCAGCAGTTGGGGACAGGGCGGGTATAATTCACCCCTCCACTTT. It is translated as CASSWGQGGYNSPLHF.

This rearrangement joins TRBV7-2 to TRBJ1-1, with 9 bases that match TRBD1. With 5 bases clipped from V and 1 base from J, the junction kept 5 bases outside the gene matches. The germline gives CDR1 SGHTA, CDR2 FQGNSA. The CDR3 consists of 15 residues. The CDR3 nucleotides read TGTGCCAGCAGCGGATCGGGACAGGGGAACACTGAAGCTTTCTTT. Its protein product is CASSGSGQGNTEAFF.

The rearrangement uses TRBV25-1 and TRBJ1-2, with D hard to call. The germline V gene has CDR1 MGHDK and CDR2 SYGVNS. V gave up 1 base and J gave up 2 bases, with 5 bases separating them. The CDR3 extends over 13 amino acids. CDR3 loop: CASSEFGNYGYTF. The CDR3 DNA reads TGTGCCAGCAGTGAATTCGGGAACTATGGCTACACCTTC.

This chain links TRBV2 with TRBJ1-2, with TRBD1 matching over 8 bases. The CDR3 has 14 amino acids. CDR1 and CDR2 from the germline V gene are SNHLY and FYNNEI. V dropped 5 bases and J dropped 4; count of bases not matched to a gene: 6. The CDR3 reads CASSYDRGGYGYTF. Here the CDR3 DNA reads TGTGCCAGCAGTTACGACAGGGGAGGCTATGGCTACACCTTC.

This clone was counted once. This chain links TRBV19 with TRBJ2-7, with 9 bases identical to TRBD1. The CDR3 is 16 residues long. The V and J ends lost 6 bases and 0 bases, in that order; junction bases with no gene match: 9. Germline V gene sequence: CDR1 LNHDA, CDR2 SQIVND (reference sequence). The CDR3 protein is CASSYSSDRGSYEQYF. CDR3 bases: TGTGCCAGTAGCTATTCGTCGGACAGGGGCTCCTACGAGCAGTACTTC.

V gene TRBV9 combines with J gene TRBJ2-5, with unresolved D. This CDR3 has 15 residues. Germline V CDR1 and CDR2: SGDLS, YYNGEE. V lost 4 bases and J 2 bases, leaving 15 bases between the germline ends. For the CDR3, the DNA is TGTGCCAGCAGCCCCCTCGGGCAACAGCAAGAGACCCAGTACTTC. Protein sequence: CASSPLGQQQETQYF.

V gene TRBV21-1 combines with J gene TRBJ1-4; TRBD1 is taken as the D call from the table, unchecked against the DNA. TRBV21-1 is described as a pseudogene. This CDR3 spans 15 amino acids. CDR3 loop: CASSKGTGINEKLFF. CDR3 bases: TGTGCCAGCAGCAAAGGAACAGGCATTAATGAAAAACTGTTTTTT.

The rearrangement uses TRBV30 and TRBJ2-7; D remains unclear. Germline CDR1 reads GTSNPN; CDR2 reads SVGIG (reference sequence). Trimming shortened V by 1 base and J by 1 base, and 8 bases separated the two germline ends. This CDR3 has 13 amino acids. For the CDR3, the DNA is TGTGCCTGGAGTGAAGGCCTTTCCTACGAGCAGTACTTC. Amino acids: CAWSEGLSYEQYF.

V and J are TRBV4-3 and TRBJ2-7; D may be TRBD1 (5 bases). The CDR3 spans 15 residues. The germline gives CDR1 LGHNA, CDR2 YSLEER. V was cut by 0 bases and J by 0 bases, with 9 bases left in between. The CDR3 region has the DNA TGCGCCAGCAGCCAAGATCGCGACAGCTCCTACGAGCAGTACTTC. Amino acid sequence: CASSQDRDSSYEQYF.

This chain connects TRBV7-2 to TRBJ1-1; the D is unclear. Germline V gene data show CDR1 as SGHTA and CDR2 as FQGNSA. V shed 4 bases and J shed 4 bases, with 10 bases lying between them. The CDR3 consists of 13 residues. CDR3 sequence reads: CASSSLFGTEAFF. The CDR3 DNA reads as TGTGCCAGCAGCTCTCTCTTCGGCACTGAAGCTTTCTTT.

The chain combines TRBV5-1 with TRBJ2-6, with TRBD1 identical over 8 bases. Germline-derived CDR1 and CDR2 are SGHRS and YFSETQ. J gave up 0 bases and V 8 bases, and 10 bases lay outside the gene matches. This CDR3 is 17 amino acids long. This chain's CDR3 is CASTPTGEASGANVLTF. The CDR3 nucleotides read TGCGCCAGTACACCGACAGGGGAGGCCTCTGGGGCCAACGTCCTGACTTTC.

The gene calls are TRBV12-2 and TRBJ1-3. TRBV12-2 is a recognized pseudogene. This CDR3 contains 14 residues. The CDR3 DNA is TGTGCAAACCCGGTCCATAACCCTGGAAACACCATATATTTT. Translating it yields CANPVHNPGNTIYF.

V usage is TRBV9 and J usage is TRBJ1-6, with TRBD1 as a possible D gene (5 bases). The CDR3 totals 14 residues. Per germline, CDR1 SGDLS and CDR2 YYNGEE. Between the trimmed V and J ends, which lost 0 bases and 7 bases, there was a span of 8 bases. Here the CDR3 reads CASSVGQTNSPLHF. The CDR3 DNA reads TGTGCCAGCAGCGTAGGACAGACCAATTCACCCCTCCACTTT.

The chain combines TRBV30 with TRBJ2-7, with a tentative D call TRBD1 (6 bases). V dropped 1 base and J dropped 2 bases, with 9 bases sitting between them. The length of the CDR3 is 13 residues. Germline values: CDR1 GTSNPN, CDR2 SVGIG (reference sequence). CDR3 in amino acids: CAWSGQGPYEQYF. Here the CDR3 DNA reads TGTGCCTGGAGTGGTCAGGGGCCCTACGAGCAGTACTTC.

The CDR3 DNA is TGTGCCAGCAGTGGGGAGGGCGCTATGAACACTGAAGCTTTCTTT. Translated, it gives CASSGEGAMNTEAFF. The chain employs TRBV2 and TRBJ1-1; no definite D call. This CDR3 spans 15 amino acids. Looked up from germline, CDR1 is SNHLY and CDR2 is FYNNEI. Deletions cut 4 bases from V and 0 bases from J, with 12 bases between.

The CDR3 loop is CASSFQQGSYGYTF. The CDR3 DNA is TGTGCCAGCAGCTTTCAACAGGGATCCTATGGCTACACCTTC. The J gene is TRBJ1-2, the V gene TRBV11-2; D is possibly TRBD1 (6 bases). Germline assignment: CDR1 SGHAT and CDR2 FQNNGV. Deletions cut 3 bases from V and 4 bases from J, with 12 bases between. The CDR3 extends over 14 amino acids.

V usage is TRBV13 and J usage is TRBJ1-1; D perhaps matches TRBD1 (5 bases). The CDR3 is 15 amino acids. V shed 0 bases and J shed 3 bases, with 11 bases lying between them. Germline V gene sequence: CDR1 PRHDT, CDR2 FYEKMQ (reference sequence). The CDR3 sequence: CASSLGLRGDTEAFF. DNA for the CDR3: TGTGCCAGCAGCTTAGGGCTCCGAGGGGACACTGAAGCTTTCTTT. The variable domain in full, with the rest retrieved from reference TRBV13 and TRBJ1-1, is AAGVIQSPRHLIKEKRETATLKCYPIPRHDTVYWYQQGPGQDPQFLISFYEKMQSDKGSIPDRFSAQQFSDYHSELNMSSLELGDSALYFCASSLGLRGDTEAFFGQGTRLTVV.

CDR3 sequence reads: CASSQNRAGELFF. For the CDR3, the DNA is TGTGCCAGCAGCCAGAACAGGGCCGGGGAGCTGTTTTTT. The chain carries TRBV6-5 and TRBJ2-2; possible D gene TRBD1, 6 bases. Per germline, CDR1 MNHEY and CDR2 SVGAGI. The V end was cut by 6 bases, the J end by 6 bases, with 11 bases between. The CDR3 covers 13 residues.

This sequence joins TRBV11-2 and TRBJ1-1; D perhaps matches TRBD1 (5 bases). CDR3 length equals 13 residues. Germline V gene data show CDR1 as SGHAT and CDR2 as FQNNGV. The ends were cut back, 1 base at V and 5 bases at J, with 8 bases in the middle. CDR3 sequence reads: CASSLGGTTEAFF. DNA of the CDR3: TGTGCCAGCAGCTTAGGGGGGACGACTGAAGCTTTCTTT.